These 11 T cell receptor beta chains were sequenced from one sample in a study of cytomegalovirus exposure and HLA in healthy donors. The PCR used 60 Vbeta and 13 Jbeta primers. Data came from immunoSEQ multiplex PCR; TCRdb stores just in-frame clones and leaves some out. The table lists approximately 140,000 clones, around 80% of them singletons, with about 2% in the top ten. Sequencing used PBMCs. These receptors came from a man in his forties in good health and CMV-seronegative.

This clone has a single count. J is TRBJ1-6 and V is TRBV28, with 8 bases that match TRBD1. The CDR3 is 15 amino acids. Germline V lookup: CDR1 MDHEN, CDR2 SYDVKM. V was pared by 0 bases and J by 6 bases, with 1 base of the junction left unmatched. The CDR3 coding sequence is TGTGCCAGCAGTTTATGGGACAGGGTTAATTCACCCCTCCACTTT. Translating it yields CASSLWDRVNSPLHF.

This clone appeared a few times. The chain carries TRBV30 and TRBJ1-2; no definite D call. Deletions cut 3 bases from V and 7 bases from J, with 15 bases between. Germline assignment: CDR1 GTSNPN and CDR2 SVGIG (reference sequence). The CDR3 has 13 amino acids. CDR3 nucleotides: TGTGCCTGGAGCCCCCCCCGGCGGGGTGGCTACACCTTC. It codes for CAWSPPRRGGYTF. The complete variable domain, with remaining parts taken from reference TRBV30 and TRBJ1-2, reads SQTIHQWPATLVQPVGSPLSLECTVEGTSNPNLYWYRQAAGRGLQLLFYSVGIGQISSEVPQNLSASRPQDRQFILSSKKLLLSDSGFYLCAWSPPRRGGYTFGSGTRLTVV.

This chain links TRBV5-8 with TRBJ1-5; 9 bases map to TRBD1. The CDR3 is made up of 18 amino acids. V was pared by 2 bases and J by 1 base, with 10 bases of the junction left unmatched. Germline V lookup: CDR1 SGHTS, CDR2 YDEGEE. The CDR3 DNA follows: TGTGCCAGCAGCTTTGCCGGGACAGGGTTCGGAAGCAATCAGCCCCAGCATTTT. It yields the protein CASSFAGTGFGSNQPQHF. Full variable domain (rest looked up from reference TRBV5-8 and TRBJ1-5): EAGVTQSPTHLIKTRGQQATLRCSPISGHTSVYWYQQALGLGLQFLLWYDEGEERNRGNFPPRFSGRQFPNYSSELNVNALELEDSALYLCASSFAGTGFGSNQPQHFGDGTRLSIL.

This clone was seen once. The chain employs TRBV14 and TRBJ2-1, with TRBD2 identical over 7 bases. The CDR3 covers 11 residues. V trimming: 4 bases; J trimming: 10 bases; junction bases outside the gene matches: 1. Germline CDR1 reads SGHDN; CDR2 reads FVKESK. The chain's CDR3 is CASSPRGEQFF. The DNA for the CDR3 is TGTGCCAGCAGCCCGCGGGGGGAGCAGTTCTTC.

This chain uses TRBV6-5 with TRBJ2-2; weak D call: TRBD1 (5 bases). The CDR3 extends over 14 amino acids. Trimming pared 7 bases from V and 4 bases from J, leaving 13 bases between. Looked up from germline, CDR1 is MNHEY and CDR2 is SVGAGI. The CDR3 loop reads CASTAGHITGELFF. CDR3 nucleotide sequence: TGTGCCAGCACCGCAGGACATATCACCGGGGAGCTGTTTTTT.

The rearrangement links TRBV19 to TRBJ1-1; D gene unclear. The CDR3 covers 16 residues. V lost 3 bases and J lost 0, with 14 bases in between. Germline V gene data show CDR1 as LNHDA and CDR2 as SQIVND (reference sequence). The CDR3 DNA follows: TGTGCCAGTAGTATCGTGGGGAGGACCATGAACACTGAAGCTTTCTTT. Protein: CASSIVGRTMNTEAFF.

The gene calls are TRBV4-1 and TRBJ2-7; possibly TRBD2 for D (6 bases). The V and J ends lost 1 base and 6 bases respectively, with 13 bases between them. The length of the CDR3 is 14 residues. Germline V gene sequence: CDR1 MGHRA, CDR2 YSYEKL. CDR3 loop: CASSQVRLVGEQYF. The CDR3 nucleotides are TGCGCCAGCAGCCAAGTTCGACTAGTTGGCGAGCAGTACTTC.

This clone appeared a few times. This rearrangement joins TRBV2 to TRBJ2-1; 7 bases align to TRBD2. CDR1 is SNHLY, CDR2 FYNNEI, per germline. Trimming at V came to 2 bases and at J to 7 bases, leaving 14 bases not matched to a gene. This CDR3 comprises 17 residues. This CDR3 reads CASSEWSGGRVGNEQFF. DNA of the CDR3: TGTGCCAGCAGTGAATGGTCTGGAGGGAGGGTTGGGAATGAGCAGTTCTTC. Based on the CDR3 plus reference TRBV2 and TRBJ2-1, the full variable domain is EPEVTQTPSHQVTQMGQEVILRCVPISNHLYFYWYRQILGQKVEFLVSFYNNEISEKSEIFDDQFSVERPDGSNFTLKIRSTKLEDSAMYFCASSEWSGGRVGNEQFFGPGTRLTVL.

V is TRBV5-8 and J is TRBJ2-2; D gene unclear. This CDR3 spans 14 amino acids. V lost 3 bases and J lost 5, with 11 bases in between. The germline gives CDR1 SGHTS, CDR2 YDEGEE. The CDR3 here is CASSYLGETGELFF. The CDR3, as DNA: TGTGCCAGCAGCTACCTAGGCGAAACCGGGGAGCTGTTTTTT.

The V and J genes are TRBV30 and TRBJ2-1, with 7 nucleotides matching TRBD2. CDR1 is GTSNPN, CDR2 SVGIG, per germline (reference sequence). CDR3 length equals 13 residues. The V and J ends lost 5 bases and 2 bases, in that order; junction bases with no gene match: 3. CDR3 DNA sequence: TGTGCCTGGGGACTAGACGCCTACAATGAGCAGTTCTTC. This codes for CAWGLDAYNEQFF.

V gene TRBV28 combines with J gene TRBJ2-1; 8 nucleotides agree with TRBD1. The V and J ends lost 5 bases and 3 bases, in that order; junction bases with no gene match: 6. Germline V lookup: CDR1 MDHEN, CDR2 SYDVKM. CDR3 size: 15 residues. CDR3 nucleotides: TGTGCCAGCAGTACCGGACAGGGTAGCTACAATGAGCAGTTCTTC. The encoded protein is CASSTGQGSYNEQFF.